Only a few counts were recorded for the clone carrying this T cell receptor beta chain. Other DNA sequences of this sample code for an identical CDR3. This record comes from a study of cytomegalovirus exposure and HLA in healthy donors. Both 60 Vbeta primers and 13 Jbeta primers went into the PCR. Here immunoSEQ multiplex PCR was the method, and the copy in TCRdb shows in-frame clones only, minus some. The data show about 140,000 clones, 65% to 70% seen once. J lost 2 bases, V lost 4 bases, and 4 bases had no gene match. Germline-derived CDR1 and CDR2 are SGHTA and FQGNSA. CDR3 size: 15 residues. The gene calls are TRBV7-2 and TRBJ2-7, with 11 positions matching TRBD2. The sample consisted of PBMCs. This clonotype was sampled from a human donor in good health. The CDR3 loop reads CASSSLAGGPYEQYF. The DNA for the CDR3 is TGTGCCAGCAGCTCCCTAGCGGGAGGCCCCTACGAGCAGTACTTC.